The 29 T cell receptor beta chains below all came from one sample that was sequenced in a study of molecular identifiers for immune sequencing clone quantification. TCRdb reprocessed the PCR reads with MiXCR, giving one entry per CDR3 protein. The sample lists around 460,000 distinct CDR3 sequences, about 25% seen once, with over 0.6% in the top ten. Sequencing input: naive CD8+ T cells from blood, with Jurkat cell RNA spiked in. Described subset: FACS-sorted CD8+CD4-CCR7+CD45RA+ naive T cells. All receptors come from a human donor in good health. Some libraries in this study had Jurkat cell RNA spiked in.

The chain combines TRBV27 with TRBJ1-1, with TRBD1 matching over 7 bases. CDR3 length: 14 residues. V lost 6 bases, J lost 4 bases, and 8 bases stayed unmatched. Germline loops: CDR1 MNHEY, CDR2 SMNVEV (reference sequence). The CDR3 spells CASRPDRSGTEAFF. The DNA for the CDR3 is TGTGCCAGCAGGCCGGACAGGTCAGGCACTGAAGCTTTCTTT.

Remarks on this clonotype: Relative to the germline gene, one junction end is altered; a read error may explain this. The rearrangement uses TRBV5-3 and TRBJ2-1, with 10 bases that match TRBD2. TRBV5-3 is recorded as an ORF, its role being uncertain. The CDR3 sequence is 15 residues long. The CDR3 region is CASSLGTSEFNVQFF. The CDR3 nucleotides read TGTGCCAGCAGCTTGGGGACTAGCGAATTCAATGTGCAGTTCTTC.

Of note for this clonotype: A much larger clonotype is one base distant, so this may be a read error. The V and J genes are TRBV4-1 and TRBJ1-5; tentative D call: TRBD1 (5 bases). The CDR3 contains 13 residues. Trimming took off 0 bases at V and 7 bases at J, with 7 bases between the two ends. CDR1 MGHRA and CDR2 YSYEKL come from the germline V gene. Written as DNA, the CDR3 is TGCGCCAGCAGCCAAGATTGGGGGCAGCCCCAGCATTTT. Amino acids: CASSQDWGQPQHF.

Turning to this clonotype: Being one base from a much bigger clone, this may be a read error. This CDR3 is missing its conserved last phenylalanine or tryptophan, likely due to a read error. V gene TRBV12-5 combines with J gene TRBJ2-5, with TRBD1 as a possible D gene (6 bases). Per germline, CDR1 LGHNT and CDR2 FRNRAP. The V end was cut by 6 bases, the J end by 5 bases, with 13 bases between. The CDR3 extends over 13 amino acids. The DNA of the CDR3 is TGTGCTAGTGGACCAGGGGCCCCCGAGACCCAGTACCTC. Amino acids: CASGPGAPETQYL.

In its sample, this clonotype was seen a few times. The V call is TRBV28, the J call TRBJ2-1; no clear D gene. Trimming shortened V by 7 bases and J by 2 bases, and 9 bases separated the two germline ends. The CDR3 has 13 residues. The germline CDR1 and CDR2 sequences are MDHEN and SYDVKM. Written as DNA, the CDR3 is TGTGCCAGCAATAAGTATACCTACAATGAGCAGTTCTTC. Amino acids: CASNKYTYNEQFF.

This clonotype has a handful of counts. At one of its ends the junction is not consistent with the germline gene, which may arise from a read error. V usage is TRBV19 and J usage is TRBJ1-6; a weak D match, TRBD1 (5 bases). CDR1 is LNHDA, CDR2 SQIVND, per germline (reference sequence). This CDR3 region has 13 residues. For the CDR3, the DNA is TGTGCCAGTACTATAGGGGAGACTTCACCCCTCCACTTT. This encodes CASTIGETSPLHF.

This clonotype appeared a few times. The chain joins TRBV24-1 to TRBJ2-6; D not resolved. There are 17 residues in the CDR3. Germline loops: CDR1 KGHDR, CDR2 SFDVKD. V was pared by 3 bases and J by 1 base, with 12 bases between. The DNA of the CDR3 is TGTGCCACCAGTGATCCCCGGACGGCGTCTGGGGCCAACGTCCTGACTTTC. Encoded protein: CATSDPRTASGANVLTF.

This clonotype came up many times. The chain has TRBV28 and TRBJ2-2; D may be TRBD1 (5 bases). The V and J ends lost 3 bases and 2 bases respectively, with 10 bases between them. The CDR3 contains 15 residues. The germline gives CDR1 MDHEN, CDR2 SYDVKM. CDR3 bases: TGTGCCAGCAGTTTTTGGACAAAAAACACCGGGGAGCTGTTTTTT. Its translation: CASSFWTKNTGELFF.

About this clonotype itself: Compared with germline, one end of the junction differs, possibly owing to a read error. The chain has TRBV20-1 and TRBJ2-2; D is ambiguous. CDR1 DFQATT and CDR2 SNEGSKA come from the germline V gene (reference sequence). This CDR3 region has 15 residues. This CDR3 reads CSAIDTYANTVELFF. The DNA for the CDR3 is TGCAGTGCCATCGACACCTACGCGAACACCGTGGAGCTGTTTTTT.

The rearrangement links TRBV4-1 to TRBJ1-5; D not certain. Trimming stripped 2 bases from V and 4 bases from J, with 12 bases between. Germline V gene lookup returns CDR1 MGHRA and CDR2 YSYEKL. There are 15 residues in the CDR3. The CDR3: CASSQREHPNQPQHF. The CDR3 DNA sequence: TGCGCCAGCAGCCAAAGGGAACATCCTAATCAGCCCCAGCATTTT.

As DNA, the CDR3 is TGTGCCAGCAGTTCCGGGACAGGGGGTTACAATGAGCAGTTCTTC. Its protein product is CASSSGTGGYNEQFF. The chain uses TRBV6-2 or TRBV6-3 and TRBJ2-1; TRBD1 matches at 11 bases. The CDR3 has 15 amino acids. Germline values: CDR1 MNHEY, CDR2 SVGEGT. J was trimmed by 4 bases and V by 4 bases; bases with no gene match: 3.

The rearrangement links TRBV27 to TRBJ2-2, with 11 bases aligning to TRBD1. With V trimmed by 5 bases and J by 5 bases, 10 bases remained unmatched. The V gene's germline CDR1 is MNHEY and CDR2 SMNVEV (reference sequence). CDR3 size: 17 residues. This chain's CDR3 is CASSTILGTGGTGELFF. The DNA for the CDR3 is TGTGCCAGCAGTACTATTTTAGGGACAGGGGGGACCGGGGAGCTGTTTTTT.

This clonotype was observed a few times. This chain connects TRBV12-3 or TRBV12-4 to TRBJ2-3, with 13 bases lining up with TRBD2. The trim removed 6 bases at V and 6 bases at J, leaving 9 bases unmatched. The CDR3 runs to 16 residues. CDR3 sequence reads: CASSHGLAGAGDTQYF. In DNA form, the CDR3 reads TGTGCCAGCAGCCACGGACTAGCGGGGGCTGGGGATACGCAGTATTTT.

This clonotype has ten or more counts. The chain joins TRBV7-6 to TRBJ2-2; TRBD1 agrees at 9 bases. This CDR3 spans 16 amino acids. V lost 2 bases and J lost 4; bases outside the gene matches: 5. Per germline, CDR1 SGHVS and CDR2 FNYEAQ. Here the CDR3 reads CASSLSGTGLTGELFF. The CDR3 region has the DNA TGTGCCAGCAGCTTATCCGGGACAGGGCTCACCGGGGAGCTGTTTTTT.

This clonotype was counted a few times. CDR3 protein: CASGTWTSGRYEQYF. The DNA for the CDR3 is TGTGCCAGCGGAACGTGGACTAGCGGGAGGTACGAGCAGTACTTC. The chain joins TRBV27 to TRBJ2-7; TRBD2 agrees at 14 bases. The germline V gene has CDR1 MNHEY and CDR2 SMNVEV (reference sequence). Germline trimming cut 8 bases from V and 4 bases from J; bases unmatched to any gene: 7. There are 15 residues in the CDR3.

This clonotype was observed at least ten times. This rearrangement joins TRBV27 to TRBJ1-5, with D possibly being TRBD1 (6 bases). Germline CDR1 MNHEY, CDR2 SMNVEV (reference sequence). The CDR3 has 14 amino acids. V was pared by 3 bases and J by 4 bases, with 10 bases between. CDR3 DNA sequence: TGTGCCAGCAGTTTGGGAACAGGGAATCAGCCCCAGCATTTT. It translates to CASSLGTGNQPQHF.

V gene TRBV6-1 combines with J gene TRBJ1-5; D possibly corresponds to TRBD1 (5 bases). The CDR3 runs 15 residues. V was shortened by 7 bases and J by 0 bases, with 13 bases between the two germline ends. Germline CDR1 and CDR2: MNHNS and SASEGT. The CDR3 spells CASNPGTHSNQPQHF. CDR3 nucleotide sequence: TGTGCCAGCAACCCCGGGACCCATAGCAATCAGCCCCAGCATTTT.

Regarding this clonotype: A much larger clone lies a single base off, so this may be a read error. The CDR3 sequence is CASSQGWGEEAFF. CDR3 sequence (DNA): TGCGCCAGCAGCCAAGGCTGGGGAGAAGAAGCTTTCTTT. The gene calls are TRBV4-1 and TRBJ1-1, with D uncertain. Trimming cost V 1 base and J 8 bases, with 11 bases left between them. The CDR3 covers 13 residues. The germline V gene has CDR1 MGHRA and CDR2 YSYEKL.

A few counts support this clonotype. The junction departs from the called germline gene at one end, perhaps through a read error. The V and J genes are TRBV2 and TRBJ2-3; D might be TRBD1 or TRBD2, each matching 6 bases. This CDR3 contains 19 residues. Germline CDR1 reads SNHLY; CDR2 reads FYNNEI. CDR3 coding DNA: TGTGCCAGCAGTGAAAGGACAGCTAATAGCGGAGCAAGCACAGATACGCGGTATTTT. Its translation is CASSERTANSGASTDTRYF.

The gene calls are TRBV25-1 and TRBJ2-2, with D hard to call. The V gene lost 1 base and the J gene lost 6 bases, with 6 bases spanning the gap. Germline values: CDR1 MGHDK, CDR2 SYGVNS. This CDR3 region has 13 residues. CDR3 loop: CASSELSAGELFF. CDR3 nucleotide sequence: TGTGCCAGCAGTGAATTATCGGCCGGGGAGCTGTTTTTT. The full variable domain, with the rest looked up from reference TRBV25-1 and TRBJ2-2, is EADIYQTPRYLVIGTGKKITLECSQTMGHDKMYWYQQDPGMELHLIHYSYGVNSTEKGDLSSESTVSRIRTEHFPLTLESARPSHTSQYLCASSELSAGELFFGEGSRLTVL.

The rearrangement uses TRBV6-5 and TRBJ2-5, with TRBD1 as a possible D gene (5 bases). There are 15 residues in the CDR3. Germline CDR1 MNHEY, CDR2 SVGAGI. V was shortened by 6 bases and J by 2 bases, with 16 bases between the two germline ends. CDR3: CASREQELLQETQYF. DNA for the CDR3: TGTGCCAGCAGAGAACAGGAATTGTTACAAGAGACCCAGTACTTC.

This chain links TRBV4-1 with TRBJ1-6; TRBD1 is a possible D gene (6 bases). This CDR3 region has 16 residues. Germline-derived CDR1 and CDR2 are MGHRA and YSYEKL. Trimming removed 6 bases at V and 0 bases at J, with 12 bases between. The CDR3 spells CASSPDRSSYNSPLHF. The CDR3 DNA reads as TGCGCCAGCAGTCCTGACAGGAGCTCCTATAATTCACCCCTCCACTTT.

The table lists this clonotype with a few counts. This chain joins TRBV30 and TRBJ1-5; the D gene is possibly TRBD1 (5 bases). Germline values: CDR1 GTSNPN, CDR2 SVGIG (reference sequence). This CDR3 has 15 amino acids. Trimming shortened V by 3 bases and J by 6 bases, and 18 bases separated the two germline ends. CDR3 region: CAWSPGRRGGQPQHF. CDR3 bases: TGTGCCTGGAGCCCCGGTCGAAGGGGCGGTCAGCCCCAGCATTTT.

The chain links TRBV7-2 to TRBJ1-1; no reliable D call. Germline CDR1 reads SGHTA; CDR2 reads FQGNSA. V was pared by 1 base and J by 0 bases, with 15 bases between. The CDR3 runs to 17 residues. This CDR3 is CASSLEVGGGLNTEAFF. Here the CDR3 DNA reads TGTGCCAGCAGCTTAGAGGTAGGAGGAGGGTTGAACACTGAAGCTTTCTTT. Variable domain in full (rest from reference TRBV7-2 and TRBJ1-1): GAGVSQSPSNKVTEKGKDVELRCDPISGHTALYWYRQSLGQGLEFLIYFQGNSAPDKSGLPSDRFSAERTGGSVSTLTIQRTQQEDSAVYLCASSLEVGGGLNTEAFFGQGTRLTVV.

This chain connects TRBV7-2 to TRBJ2-2; perhaps TRBD2 as D (5 bases). Germline CDR1 and CDR2: SGHTA and FQGNSA. V shed 5 bases and J shed 4 bases, with 23 bases lying between them. This CDR3 comprises 18 residues. CDR3 residues: CASSPPLAGVYLTGELFF. For the CDR3, the DNA is TGTGCCAGCAGCCCACCCCTAGCTGGGGTTTATCTCACCGGGGAGCTGTTTTTT.

J is TRBJ2-5 and V is TRBV2, with 7 bases aligning to TRBD2. The CDR3 spans 16 residues. Germline CDR1 SNHLY, CDR2 FYNNEI. V gave up 3 bases and J gave up 0 bases; unmatched junction bases: 7. CDR3 bases: TGTGCCAGCAGTGACGGAAGCGGGAATCACCAAGAGACCCAGTACTTC. It yields the protein CASSDGSGNHQETQYF.

There are many counts of this clonotype. The chain carries TRBV5-6 and TRBJ2-7, with D unresolved. The CDR3 consists of 13 residues. Trimming pared 0 bases from V and 1 base from J, leaving 5 bases between. Germline V gene sequence: CDR1 SGHDT, CDR2 YYEEEE. The CDR3 DNA is TGTGCCAGCAGCTTGGTTGGGTCCTACGAGCAGTACTTC. This translates into CASSLVGSYEQYF.

This chain connects TRBV7-9 to TRBJ1-1; D is possibly TRBD1 (5 bases). With 4 bases removed from V and 0 bases from J, the gap between germline ends came to 12 bases. The germline CDR1 and CDR2 sequences are SEHNR and FQNEAQ (reference sequence). The CDR3 is 15 residues long. CDR3 nucleotides: TGTGCCAGCAGCTCTTACAGGAATATGAACACTGAAGCTTTCTTT. Translated, it gives CASSSYRNMNTEAFF. The entire variable domain, with the rest obtained from reference TRBV7-9 and TRBJ1-1, is as follows: DTGVSQNPRHKITKRGQNVTFRCDPISEHNRLYWYRQTLGQGPEFLTYFQNEAQLEKSRLLSDRFSAERPKGSFSTLEIQRTEQGDSAMYLCASSSYRNMNTEAFFGQGTRLTVV.

This clonotype was counted a few times. V and J are TRBV15 and TRBJ2-3, with D unclear. From germline, CDR1 is LNHNV and CDR2 YYDKDF (reference sequence). This CDR3 region has 15 residues. Deletions cut 7 bases from V and 0 bases from J, with 14 bases between. CDR3 region: CATNIADSSTDTQYF. CDR3 DNA: TGTGCCACCAATATAGCAGACTCTAGCACAGATACGCAGTATTTT.